This T cell receptor (beta chain) was identified during a study of vaccination effects on CD4 cells after COVID-19. General study results and limits: The vaccine-induced clones of healthy vaccinees included only 1 of 255 that cross-reacted with common cold coronaviruses. Convalescent patients in the study were few, and early post-infection timepoints were absent. After vaccination, at late timepoints, clones induced by infection and by vaccine contracted markedly.

The CDR3 covers 16 residues. V trimming: 2 bases; J trimming: 10 bases; junction bases outside the gene matches: 9. Germline CDR1 is MNHEY and CDR2 is SVGAGI. ViraFEST assay sequencing came after antigen-specific CD4+ T cells were expanded with viral peptide pools. Isolation of CD4+ T cells took place after nine to ten days of culture. People in the vaccine group had not been infected with SARS-CoV-2 before, and their nucleocapsid antibodies were negative. Fresh IL-2-containing medium replaced half the medium on days 3 and 7. Some clones are missing from TCRdb's copy, which holds only in-frame ones; the method was immunoSEQ multiplex PCR. The data contain roughly 50,000 clones, more than 70% of them singletons. A word on this clone: Its specificity is unknown.

This sequence originates from a human donor who received a COVID-19 vaccine. The sample consisted of CD4+ T cells from PBMCs cultured with HCoV-OC43 spike peptides, taken before COVID-19 vaccination. Subset noted: HCoV-OC43 spike overlapping peptide pool stimulation. This sequence joins TRBV6-5 and TRBJ1-6; 9 nucleotides line up with TRBD1. For the CDR3, the DNA is TGTGCCAGCAGTTACGGGGACAGGGTAAATGGGTCACCCCTCCACTTT. As protein: CASSYGDRVNGSPLHF.